Listed below are T cell receptor beta chains from one sample, sequenced in a study of cytotoxic CD8 clonotypes in ibrutinib-treated CLL. Sequenced by immunoSEQ multiplex PCR; TCRdb stores in-frame clones only, minus some. The data show 40,000 or so clones, with roughly three quarters seen just once and around 10% held by the top ten. The sample in question was PBMCs, obtained at disease progression, from a patient treated with ibrutinib. The receptors were sampled from a human donor with chronic lymphocytic leukemia. Both conserved end residues are part of each CDR3. A D gene is named only where the DNA matches it firmly. Clone sizes are given selectively: once, few, many, or a class where the clone is expanded.

v_gene: TRBV7-3; d_gene: NA; j_gene: TRBJ2-6; abundance: NA; CDR3nt: TGTGCCAGCAGCTTAAGTCCTGCCTCTGGGGCCAACGTCCTGACTTTC; CDR3aa: CASSLSPASGANVLTF
v_gene: TRBV6-6; d_gene: TRBD2; j_gene: TRBJ2-5; abundance: NA; CDR3nt: TGTGCCAGCAGTCCCCTAGCGGGAGGGGAGGAGACCCAGTACTTC; CDR3aa: CASSPLAGGEETQYF
v_gene: TRBV27; d_gene: NA; j_gene: TRBJ1-1; abundance: few; CDR3nt: TGTGCCAGCAGGGGGGAGCCAAACACTGAAGCTTTCTTT; CDR3aa: CASRGEPNTEAFF
v_gene: TRBV21-1; d_gene: NA; j_gene: TRBJ2-7; abundance: NA; CDR3nt: TGTGCCAGCAGCCAGCCGGGACACTACGAGCAGTACTTC; CDR3aa: CASSQPGHYEQYF
v_gene: TRBV28; d_gene: TRBD2; j_gene: TRBJ2-7; abundance: NA; CDR3nt: TGTGCCAGCAGTTTATGGGCGGGAGCTATCGAGCAGTACTTC; CDR3aa: CASSLWAGAIEQYF
v_gene: TRBV29-1; d_gene: NA; j_gene: TRBJ1-2; abundance: NA; CDR3nt: TGCAGCGTCGCCGGAATAGCAGGGGTCTATGGCTACACCTTC; CDR3aa: CSVAGIAGVYGYTF
v_gene: TRBV11-2; d_gene: TRBD2; j_gene: TRBJ2-1; abundance: NA; CDR3nt: TGTGCCAGCAGCTTTGGGTCTAGCGGAATACCGAGCTCCTACAATGAGCAGTTCTTC; CDR3aa: CASSFGSSGIPSSYNEQFF
v_gene: TRBV25-1; d_gene: NA; j_gene: TRBJ2-7; abundance: NA; CDR3nt: TGTGCCAGCAGTGACCAGGACACAGACGAGCAGTACTTC; CDR3aa: CASSDQDTDEQYF
v_gene: TRBV11-3; d_gene: TRBD2; j_gene: TRBJ2-1; abundance: NA; CDR3nt: TGTGCCAGCAGCTTAGACCGGGGTGCTAGCGGGGGGGCTGAGCAGTTCTTC; CDR3aa: CASSLDRGASGGAEQFF
v_gene: TRBV7-6; d_gene: NA; j_gene: TRBJ2-3; abundance: NA; CDR3nt: TGTGCCAGCAGCGCCCGGACAGGCACAGATACGCAGTATTTT; CDR3aa: CASSARTGTDTQYF
v_gene: TRBV25-1; d_gene: NA; j_gene: TRBJ1-6; abundance: NA; CDR3nt: TGTGCCAGCAGTGAGTTAGTAGGACAAAGCTCCTATAATTCACCCCTCCACTTT; CDR3aa: CASSELVGQSSYNSPLHF
v_gene: TRBV7-8; d_gene: NA; j_gene: TRBJ1-4; abundance: NA; CDR3nt: TGTGCCAGCAGCTTAATTGGCGGCTTTAATGAAAAACTGTTTTTT; CDR3aa: CASSLIGGFNEKLFF
v_gene: TRBV30; d_gene: NA; j_gene: TRBJ2-1; abundance: NA; CDR3nt: TGTGCCTGGAGATCCTCGGTCGGGAATGAGCAGTTCTTC; CDR3aa: CAWRSSVGNEQFF
v_gene: TRBV4-1; d_gene: TRBD1; j_gene: TRBJ1-2; abundance: NA; CDR3nt: TGCGCCAGCAGCCAAGGGGACAGGGAGTCTGGCTACACCTTC; CDR3aa: CASSQGDRESGYTF
v_gene: TRBV11-2; d_gene: NA; j_gene: TRBJ2-1; abundance: NA; CDR3nt: TGTGCCAGCAGCTTTGGTGGTAGCTCCTACAATGAGCAGTTCTTC; CDR3aa: CASSFGGSSYNEQFF
v_gene: TRBV10-3; d_gene: NA; j_gene: TRBJ1-1; abundance: NA; CDR3nt: TGTGCCATCCGGAGGGCAGGGCAGGGAAGCACTGAAGCTTTCTTT; CDR3aa: CAIRRAGQGSTEAFF
v_gene: TRBV4-1; d_gene: NA; j_gene: TRBJ1-5; abundance: NA; CDR3nt: TGCGCCAGCAGCCAAGACCAGTATCAGCCCCAGCATTTT; CDR3aa: CASSQDQYQPQHF
v_gene: TRBV27; d_gene: NA; j_gene: TRBJ2-1; abundance: NA; CDR3nt: TGTGCCAGCAGTTTTGGGGAAGAGCAGTTCTTC; CDR3aa: CASSFGEEQFF
v_gene: TRBV4-1; d_gene: TRBD2; j_gene: TRBJ2-5; abundance: NA; CDR3nt: TGCGCCAGCAGCCTCGGGAGGCTAGCGGAAGAGACCCAGTACTTC; CDR3aa: CASSLGRLAEETQYF
v_gene: TRBV7-9; d_gene: NA; j_gene: TRBJ2-3; abundance: few; CDR3nt: TGTGCCAGCAGCTTAGAAGGCACAGATACGCAGTATTTT; CDR3aa: CASSLEGTDTQYF
v_gene: TRBV11-2; d_gene: TRBD2; j_gene: TRBJ2-3; abundance: NA; CDR3nt: TGTGCCAGCAGCTTATTTGCGGGAGGGGCGGATACGCAGTATTTT; CDR3aa: CASSLFAGGADTQYF
v_gene: TRBV7-9; d_gene: TRBD2; j_gene: TRBJ2-5; abundance: NA; CDR3nt: TGTGCCAGCAGCTTCCGACGGACTAGCTCCCAAGAGACCCAGTACTTC; CDR3aa: CASSFRRTSSQETQYF
v_gene: TRBV2; d_gene: TRBD1; j_gene: TRBJ1-2; abundance: NA; CDR3nt: TGTGCCAGCAGCCGGGACAGGGGAATGACTGGCTACACCTTC; CDR3aa: CASSRDRGMTGYTF
v_gene: TRBV19; d_gene: NA; j_gene: TRBJ2-3; abundance: NA; CDR3nt: TGTGCCAGTAGAATGGGGGTCACTAGCACAGATACGCAGTATTTT; CDR3aa: CASRMGVTSTDTQYF
v_gene: TRBV6-1; d_gene: TRBD1; j_gene: TRBJ2-3; abundance: NA; CDR3nt: TGTGCCAGGGGGGCAGGGGGTGGTACGCAGTATTTT; CDR3aa: CARGAGGGTQYF
v_gene: TRBV5-1; d_gene: NA; j_gene: TRBJ2-7; abundance: NA; CDR3nt: TGCGCCAGCAGCTCCCGGGGCGTCAGCTCCTACGAGCAGTACTTC; CDR3aa: CASSSRGVSSYEQYF
v_gene: TRBV27; d_gene: TRBD1; j_gene: TRBJ1-5; abundance: NA; CDR3nt: TGTGCCAGCAGTTTAAAGGGGACAGAAAAGTGGCATTTT; CDR3aa: CASSLKGTEKWHF
v_gene: TRBV6-6; d_gene: TRBD1; j_gene: TRBJ1-1; abundance: NA; CDR3nt: TGTGCCAGCAGCGCCCAGGGGGAACCGAACACTGAAGCTTTCTTT; CDR3aa: CASSAQGEPNTEAFF
v_gene: TRBV5-1; d_gene: TRBD2; j_gene: TRBJ2-3; abundance: NA; CDR3nt: TGCGCCAGCAGCTTGGCGAATAGCGGGCCTACAGATACGCAGTATTTT; CDR3aa: CASSLANSGPTDTQYF
v_gene: TRBV6-5; d_gene: TRBD1; j_gene: TRBJ1-2; abundance: few; CDR3nt: TGTGCCAGCAGCCCAATCGACAGGGCACATGGCTACACCTTC; CDR3aa: CASSPIDRAHGYTF
v_gene: TRBV6-4; d_gene: NA; j_gene: TRBJ2-3; abundance: few; CDR3nt: TGTGCCAGCAGCGAACTTGGGGGGGGCGGAGATACGCAGTATTTT; CDR3aa: CASSELGGGGDTQYF